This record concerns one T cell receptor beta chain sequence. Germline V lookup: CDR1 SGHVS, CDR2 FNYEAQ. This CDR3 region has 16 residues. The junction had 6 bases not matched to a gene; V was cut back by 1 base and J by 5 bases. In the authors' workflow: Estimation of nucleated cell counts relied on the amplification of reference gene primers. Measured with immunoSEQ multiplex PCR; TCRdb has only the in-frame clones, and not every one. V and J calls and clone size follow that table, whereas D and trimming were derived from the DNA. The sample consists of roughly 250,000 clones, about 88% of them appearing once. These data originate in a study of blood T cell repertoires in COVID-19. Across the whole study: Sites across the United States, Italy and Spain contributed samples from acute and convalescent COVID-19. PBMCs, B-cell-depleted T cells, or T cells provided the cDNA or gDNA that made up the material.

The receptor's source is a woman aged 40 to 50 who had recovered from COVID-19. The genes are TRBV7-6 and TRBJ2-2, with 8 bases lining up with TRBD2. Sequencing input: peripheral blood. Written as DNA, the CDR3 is TGTGCCAGCAGCTTAGTAAGCGGGAGTGGTACCGGGGAGCTGTTTTTT. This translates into CASSLVSGSGTGELFF.